The sequence of this T cell receptor (beta chain) was determined in a study of naive and memory T cell subsets. A few counts support this clonotype. Its antigen is not known. The CDR3 runs to 16 residues. Germline V gene data show CDR1 as SGHRS and CDR2 as YFSETQ. The J segment lost 4 bases and the V segment lost 2 bases, leaving 11 bases of the junction unmatched. The SP2 primer and nested alpha and beta constant region primers amplified ligated cDNA in four rounds. TCRdb used MiXCR to reprocess the UMI-ligation and nested PCR reads, holding one entry per CDR3 protein. The table records around 30,000 distinct CDR3 sequences, about 6.7% of them present only once. The study's findings and limits: More TCRs at tuberculin sites were read as hypersensitivity T cell infiltration. Both skin biopsy types reportedly yielded TCRs, tuberculin sites far more.

The treatment is: skin biopsy from PPD injection site in Mantoux-positive individual. The library had UMIs added by 3' ligation of an oligonucleotide to TCR cDNA. Individuals with a positive Mantoux test gave biopsies from PPD-injected skin. J is TRBJ1-1 and V is TRBV5-1; 7 bases line up with TRBD1. This material consisted of skin, taken from a tuberculin skin test site. The sequence derives from an adult in good health. This CDR3 is CASSFDRAVAGTEAFF. CDR3 in DNA: TGCGCCAGCAGCTTCGACAGGGCAGTGGCAGGCACTGAAGCTTTCTTT.